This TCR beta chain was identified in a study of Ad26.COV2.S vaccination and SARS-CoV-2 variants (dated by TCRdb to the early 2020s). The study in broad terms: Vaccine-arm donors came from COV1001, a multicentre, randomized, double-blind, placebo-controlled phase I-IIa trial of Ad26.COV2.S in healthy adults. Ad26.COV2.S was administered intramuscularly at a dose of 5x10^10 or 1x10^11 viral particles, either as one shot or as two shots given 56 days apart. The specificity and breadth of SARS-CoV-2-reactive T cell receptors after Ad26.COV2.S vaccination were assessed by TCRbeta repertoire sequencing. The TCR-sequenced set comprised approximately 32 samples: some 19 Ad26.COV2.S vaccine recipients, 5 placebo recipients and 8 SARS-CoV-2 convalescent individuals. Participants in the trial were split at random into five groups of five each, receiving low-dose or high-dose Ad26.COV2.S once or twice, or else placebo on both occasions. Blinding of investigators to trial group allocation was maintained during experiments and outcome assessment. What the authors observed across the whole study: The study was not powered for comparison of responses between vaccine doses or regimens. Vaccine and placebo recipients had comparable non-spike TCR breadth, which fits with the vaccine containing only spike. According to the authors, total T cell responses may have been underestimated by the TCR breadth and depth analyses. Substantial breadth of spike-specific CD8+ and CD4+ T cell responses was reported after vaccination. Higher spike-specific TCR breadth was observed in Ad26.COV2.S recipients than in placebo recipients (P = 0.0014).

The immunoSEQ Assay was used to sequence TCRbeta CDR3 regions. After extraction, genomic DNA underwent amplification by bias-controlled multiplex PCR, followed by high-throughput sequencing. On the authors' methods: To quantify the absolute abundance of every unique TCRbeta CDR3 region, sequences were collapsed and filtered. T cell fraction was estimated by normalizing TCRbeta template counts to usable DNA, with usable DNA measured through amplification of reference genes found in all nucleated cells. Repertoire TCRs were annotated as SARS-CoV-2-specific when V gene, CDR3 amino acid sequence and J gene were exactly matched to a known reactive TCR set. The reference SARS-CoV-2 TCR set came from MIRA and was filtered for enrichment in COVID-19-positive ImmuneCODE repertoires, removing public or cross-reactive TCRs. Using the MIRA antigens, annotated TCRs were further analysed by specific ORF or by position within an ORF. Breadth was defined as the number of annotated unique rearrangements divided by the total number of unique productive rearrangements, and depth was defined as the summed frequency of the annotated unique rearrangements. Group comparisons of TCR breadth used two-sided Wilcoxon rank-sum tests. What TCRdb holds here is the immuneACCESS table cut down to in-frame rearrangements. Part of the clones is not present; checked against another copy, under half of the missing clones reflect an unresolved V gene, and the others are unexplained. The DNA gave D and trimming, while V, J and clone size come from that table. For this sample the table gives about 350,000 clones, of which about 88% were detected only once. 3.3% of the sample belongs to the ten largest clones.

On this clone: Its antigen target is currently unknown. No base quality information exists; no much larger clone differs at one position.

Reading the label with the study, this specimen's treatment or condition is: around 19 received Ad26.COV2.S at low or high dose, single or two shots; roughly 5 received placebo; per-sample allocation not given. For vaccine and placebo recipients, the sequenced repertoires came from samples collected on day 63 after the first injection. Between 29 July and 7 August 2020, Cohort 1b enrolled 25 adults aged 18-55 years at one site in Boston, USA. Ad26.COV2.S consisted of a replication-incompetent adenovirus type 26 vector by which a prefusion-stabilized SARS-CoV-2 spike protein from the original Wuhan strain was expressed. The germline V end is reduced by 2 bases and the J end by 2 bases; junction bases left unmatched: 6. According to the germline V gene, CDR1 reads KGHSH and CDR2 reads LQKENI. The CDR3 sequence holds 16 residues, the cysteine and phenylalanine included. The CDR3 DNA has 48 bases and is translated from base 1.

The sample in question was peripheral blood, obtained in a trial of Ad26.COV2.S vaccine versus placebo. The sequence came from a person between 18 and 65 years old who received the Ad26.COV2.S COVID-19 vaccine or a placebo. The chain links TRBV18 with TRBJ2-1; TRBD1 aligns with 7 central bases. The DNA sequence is TGTGCCAGCTCACCAATGACAGGGTTAACCTACAATGAGCAGTTCTTC. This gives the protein CASSPMTGLTYNEQFF. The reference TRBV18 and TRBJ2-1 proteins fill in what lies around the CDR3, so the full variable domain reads NAGVMQNPRHLVRRRGQEARLRCSPMKGHSHVYWYRQLPEEGLKFMVYLQKENIIDESGMPKERFSAEFPKEGPSILRIQQVVRGDSAAYFCASSPMTGLTYNEQFFGPGTRLTVL.